This T cell receptor beta chain was found in a study of early stage breast cancer tumors. This table comes from immunoSEQ multiplex PCR, and its TCRdb copy is limited to in-frame clones, with some not included. The table lists tens of thousands of clones, roughly 80% of them singletons. The length of the CDR3 is 15 residues. The germline V gene encodes CDR1 SGDLS and CDR2 YYNGEE. With 2 bases clipped from V and 6 bases from J, the junction kept 6 bases outside the gene matches. The chain links TRBV9 to TRBJ2-3, with TRBD2 matching over 10 bases. The sequenced sample was blood. The source of this sequence is a person aged 60 to 70 with breast cancer. The CDR3 DNA is TGTGCCAGCAGCGTCAGCGGGAGGGCCCGGGATACGCAGTATTTT. The encoded protein is CASSVSGRARDTQYF.